This T cell receptor (beta chain) was documented in a study of the immune and genomic landscape of osteosarcoma (dated by TCRdb to 2018 to 2021). For the wider study: The overall cohort was composed of 45 or so pediatric and adult patients with high-grade osteosarcoma, and a median age at diagnosis of about 25 years (range about 5-85) was recorded. Patients in the overall cohort were roughly 60% male, and around 77% presented with localized disease at diagnosis. Poor-risk disease was overrepresented in the cohort, as 73% of patients had an unfavorable pathologic response to standard therapy and about 63% had died. To define immunogenic potential, the study profiled osteosarcoma specimens using whole genome, RNA and T-cell receptor sequencing along with immunohistochemistry and reverse phase protein arrays. Two samples from the same tumor site were contributed by each of three patients. To characterize the osteosarcoma immunogenomic landscape, TCR sequencing results were integrated with transcriptome, protein array and immunostaining data. The study aimed to explain the limited clinical activity of immune checkpoint inhibitors in osteosarcoma. The paper as a whole reports these results and caveats: Along with the frozen tumor specimens, matched blood was collected from just a couple of patients. Productive TCR clonality was low overall, averaging about 0.091 with a maximum of 0.3, suggesting limited T-cell clonal expansion. No statistical method determined sample size because osteosarcoma is rare and all possible samples were collected. In five cases, a single hyperexpanded clone dominated the repertoire, and each of these five cases had fewer than 100 T-cell clonotypes. Rather than matched normal tissue, external data from normal skin and healthy peripheral blood provided the clonality benchmarks. TCR productive clonality was greater in the immune-hot C3 cluster than in the cold C1 cluster, although TCR productive clonality remained low overall.

Note on this clone: Its antigen is unknown. Base qualities are not at hand, and no much larger clone is one base apart.

Specimens were post-treatment primary, local recurrence and metastasis tumors from poor-prognosis patients. The germline V gene encodes CDR1 SGHAT and CDR2 FQDESV (reference sequence). The V end gives up 4 bases and the J end 9 bases, leaving 9 bases in the junction not matched to a gene. The CDR3 starts with the cysteine, ends with the phenylalanine, and has 16 residues. Of the read, only the CDR3 DNA is kept; its 48 bases are in frame from base 1. The ImmunoSEQ Assay (Adaptive Biotechnologies) was used to immunosequence the CDR3 regions of the TCR beta chain. Per the authors' processing: TCRB rearrangements, read counts, read proportions and gene usage were exported through the ImmunoSEQ Analyzer platform. T-cell clonality was computed as 1 minus Pielou's evenness on productive rearrangements. In the clonal space homeostasis analysis, clonotypes were sorted into rare, small, medium, large or hyperexpanded (0.01 to 1 of the repertoire) bins. TCR productive clonality was compared across immune clusters C1, C2 and C3 using the Wilcoxon rank sum test. The table was pulled from immuneACCESS by TCRdb, which kept in-frame rearrangements only. Such tables lose some clones; where checked, under half of the loss comes from unresolved V genes, and the rest has no known cause. That table gives V, J and clone size, and the DNA gave D and trimming. This sample holds 6,000 to 7,000 clones; around 62% were observed only once. Clones ranked in the top ten supply approximately 15% of the sample.

The rearranged segments are TRBV11-1 and TRBJ2-4; TRBD2 aligns with 13 central bases. Sequenced: osteosarcoma tumor tissue from the lung. The TCR sequence derives from a human donor with osteosarcoma. The encoded CDR3 is CASSSRTSGSGFIQYF. Read as DNA, the sequence is TGTGCCAGCAGCTCCCGGACTAGCGGGAGCGGATTCATTCAGTACTTC. The full variable domain, completed from the reference TRBV11-1 and TRBJ2-4 proteins outside the CDR3, reads EAEVAQSPRYKITEKSQAVAFWCDPISGHATLYWYRQILGQGPELLVQFQDESVVDDSQLPKDRFSAERLKGVDSTLKIQPAELGDSAMYLCASSSRTSGSGFIQYFGAGTRLSVL.